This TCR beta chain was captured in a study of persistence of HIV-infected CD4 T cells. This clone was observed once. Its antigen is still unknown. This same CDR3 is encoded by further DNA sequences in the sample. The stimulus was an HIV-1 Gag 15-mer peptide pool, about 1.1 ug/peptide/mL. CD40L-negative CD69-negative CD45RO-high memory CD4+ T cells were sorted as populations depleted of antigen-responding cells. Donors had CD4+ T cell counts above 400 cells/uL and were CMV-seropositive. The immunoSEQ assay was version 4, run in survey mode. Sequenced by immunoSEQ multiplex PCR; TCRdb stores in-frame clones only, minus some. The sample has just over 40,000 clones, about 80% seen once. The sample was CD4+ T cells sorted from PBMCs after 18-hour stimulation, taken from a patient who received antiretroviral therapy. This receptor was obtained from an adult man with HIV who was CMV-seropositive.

The CDR3 here is CASSPNPGNTEAFF. DNA for the CDR3: TGTGCCAGCTCACCGAACCCGGGGAACACTGAAGCTTTCTTT. The rearrangement joins TRBV18 to TRBJ1-1; D gene ambiguous. Germline CDR1 is KGHSH and CDR2 is LQKENI. This CDR3 is built from 14 residues. The ends were cut back, 3 bases at V and 1 base at J, with 9 bases in the middle. Together with reference TRBV18 and TRBJ1-1, the CDR3 gives the full variable domain: NAGVMQNPRHLVRRRGQEARLRCSPMKGHSHVYWYRQLPEEGLKFMVYLQKENIIDESGMPKERFSAEFPKEGPSILRIQQVVRGDSAAYFCASSPNPGNTEAFFGQGTRLTVV.